This passage covers 8 T cell receptor beta chains from one sample sequenced in a study of blood T cell repertoires in COVID-19. The data were produced by immunoSEQ multiplex PCR, yet TCRdb's version contains in-frame clones alone and is incomplete. The sample lists roughly 280,000 clones; roughly nine tenths were seen once. Source material: peripheral blood. All receptors derive from a man aged 35-49 years with active or convalescent COVID-19.

J is TRBJ2-3 and V is TRBV27, with D tentatively TRBD2 (5 bases). Germline CDR1 is MNHEY and CDR2 is SMNVEV (reference sequence). This CDR3 comprises 15 residues. The germline V and J ends were trimmed by 3 bases and 0 bases, with 10 bases remaining between them. The CDR3 reads CASSFVGMSTDTQYF. The CDR3 bases are TGTGCCAGCAGTTTTGTCGGGATGAGCACAGATACGCAGTATTTT.

The chain recombines TRBV6-2 or TRBV6-3 with TRBJ1-1; D gene uncertain. Germline CDR1 and CDR2: MNHEY and SVGEGT. Trimming took off 2 bases at V and 4 bases at J, with 8 bases between the two ends. This CDR3 contains 13 residues. The CDR3 nucleotides read TGTGCCAGCAGTTACGAGTGGAGCACTGAAGCTTTCTTT. Translating it yields CASSYEWSTEAFF.

The gene calls are TRBV28 and TRBJ2-5, with TRBD1 as a possible D gene (7 bases). This CDR3 has 13 amino acids. V lost 10 bases to trimming and J lost 5 bases, with 17 bases between them. The germline V gene encodes CDR1 MDHEN and CDR2 SYDVKM. Here the CDR3 DNA reads TGTGCCATCCGATCACCAGGGGGGGAGACCCAGTACTTC. Its translation is CAIRSPGGETQYF.

This chain links TRBV19 with TRBJ1-2; TRBD1 aligns across 7 bases. With 8 bases clipped from V and 4 bases from J, the junction kept 10 bases outside the gene matches. This CDR3 is built from 14 residues. CDR1 and CDR2 from the germline V gene are LNHDA and SQIVND (reference sequence). CDR3 amino acids: CASSWGTASYGYTF. The DNA of the CDR3 is TGTGCCAGTTCCTGGGGGACAGCATCCTATGGCTACACCTTC. The whole variable domain, filled in from reference TRBV19 and TRBJ1-2, reads DGGITQSPKYLFRKEGQNVTLSCEQNLNHDAMYWYRQDPGQGLRLIYYSQIVNDFQKGDIAEGYSVSREKKESFPLTVTSAQKNPTAFYLCASSWGTASYGYTFGSGTRLTVV.

This chain connects TRBV11-2 to TRBJ1-4; the D is unclear. This CDR3 spans 16 amino acids. CDR1 is SGHAT, CDR2 FQNNGV, per germline. Trimming removed 5 bases at V and 0 bases at J, with 13 bases between. Here the CDR3 reads CASSPFSLATNEKLFF. The CDR3, as DNA: TGTGCCAGCAGCCCTTTCTCACTCGCAACTAATGAAAAACTGTTTTTT. Variable domain in full (rest from reference TRBV11-2 and TRBJ1-4): EAGVAQSPRYKIIEKRQSVAFWCNPISGHATLYWYQQILGQGPKLLIQFQNNGVVDDSQLPKDRFSAERLKGVDSTLKIQPAKLEDSAVYLCASSPFSLATNEKLFFGSGTQLSVL.

The chain joins TRBV5-1 to TRBJ2-3; 8 bases align to TRBD1. The CDR3 consists of 16 residues. The V gene's germline CDR1 is SGHRS and CDR2 YFSETQ. With V trimmed by 6 bases and J by 1 base, 10 bases remained unmatched. The CDR3 protein is CASKPSGGLGTDTQYF. Written as DNA, the CDR3 is TGCGCCAGCAAGCCATCAGGGGGCTTGGGCACAGATACGCAGTATTTT. Filled out from reference TRBV5-1 and TRBJ2-3, the complete variable domain reads KAGVTQTPRYLIKTRGQQVTLSCSPISGHRSVSWYQQTPGQGLQFLFEYFSETQRNKGNFPGRFSGRQFSNSRSEMNVSTLELGDSALYLCASKPSGGLGTDTQYFGPGTRLTVL.

This chain uses TRBV19 with TRBJ2-7; 7 bases fit TRBD2. Germline-derived CDR1 and CDR2 are LNHDA and SQIVND (reference sequence). The CDR3 contains 13 residues. V was pared by 8 bases and J by 6 bases, with 10 bases of the junction left unmatched. The CDR3 here is CASREVGGIEQYF. The CDR3 DNA reads TGTGCCAGTCGGGAGGTCGGCGGGATCGAGCAGTACTTC.

The CDR3 reads CASSLWGLSGGLDEQYF. CDR3 coding DNA: TGTGCCAGCAGCTTATGGGGTCTCTCAGGGGGATTGGACGAGCAGTACTTC. The gene calls are TRBV7-2 and TRBJ2-7, with 7 bases lining up with TRBD1. Germline loops: CDR1 SGHTA, CDR2 FQGNSA. This CDR3 has 17 residues. Germline trimming cut 2 bases from V and 5 bases from J; bases unmatched to any gene: 15. Together with reference TRBV7-2 and TRBJ2-7, the CDR3 gives the full variable domain: GAGVSQSPSNKVTEKGKDVELRCDPISGHTALYWYRQSLGQGLEFLIYFQGNSAPDKSGLPSDRFSAERTGGSVSTLTIQRTQQEDSAVYLCASSLWGLSGGLDEQYFGPGTRLTVT.